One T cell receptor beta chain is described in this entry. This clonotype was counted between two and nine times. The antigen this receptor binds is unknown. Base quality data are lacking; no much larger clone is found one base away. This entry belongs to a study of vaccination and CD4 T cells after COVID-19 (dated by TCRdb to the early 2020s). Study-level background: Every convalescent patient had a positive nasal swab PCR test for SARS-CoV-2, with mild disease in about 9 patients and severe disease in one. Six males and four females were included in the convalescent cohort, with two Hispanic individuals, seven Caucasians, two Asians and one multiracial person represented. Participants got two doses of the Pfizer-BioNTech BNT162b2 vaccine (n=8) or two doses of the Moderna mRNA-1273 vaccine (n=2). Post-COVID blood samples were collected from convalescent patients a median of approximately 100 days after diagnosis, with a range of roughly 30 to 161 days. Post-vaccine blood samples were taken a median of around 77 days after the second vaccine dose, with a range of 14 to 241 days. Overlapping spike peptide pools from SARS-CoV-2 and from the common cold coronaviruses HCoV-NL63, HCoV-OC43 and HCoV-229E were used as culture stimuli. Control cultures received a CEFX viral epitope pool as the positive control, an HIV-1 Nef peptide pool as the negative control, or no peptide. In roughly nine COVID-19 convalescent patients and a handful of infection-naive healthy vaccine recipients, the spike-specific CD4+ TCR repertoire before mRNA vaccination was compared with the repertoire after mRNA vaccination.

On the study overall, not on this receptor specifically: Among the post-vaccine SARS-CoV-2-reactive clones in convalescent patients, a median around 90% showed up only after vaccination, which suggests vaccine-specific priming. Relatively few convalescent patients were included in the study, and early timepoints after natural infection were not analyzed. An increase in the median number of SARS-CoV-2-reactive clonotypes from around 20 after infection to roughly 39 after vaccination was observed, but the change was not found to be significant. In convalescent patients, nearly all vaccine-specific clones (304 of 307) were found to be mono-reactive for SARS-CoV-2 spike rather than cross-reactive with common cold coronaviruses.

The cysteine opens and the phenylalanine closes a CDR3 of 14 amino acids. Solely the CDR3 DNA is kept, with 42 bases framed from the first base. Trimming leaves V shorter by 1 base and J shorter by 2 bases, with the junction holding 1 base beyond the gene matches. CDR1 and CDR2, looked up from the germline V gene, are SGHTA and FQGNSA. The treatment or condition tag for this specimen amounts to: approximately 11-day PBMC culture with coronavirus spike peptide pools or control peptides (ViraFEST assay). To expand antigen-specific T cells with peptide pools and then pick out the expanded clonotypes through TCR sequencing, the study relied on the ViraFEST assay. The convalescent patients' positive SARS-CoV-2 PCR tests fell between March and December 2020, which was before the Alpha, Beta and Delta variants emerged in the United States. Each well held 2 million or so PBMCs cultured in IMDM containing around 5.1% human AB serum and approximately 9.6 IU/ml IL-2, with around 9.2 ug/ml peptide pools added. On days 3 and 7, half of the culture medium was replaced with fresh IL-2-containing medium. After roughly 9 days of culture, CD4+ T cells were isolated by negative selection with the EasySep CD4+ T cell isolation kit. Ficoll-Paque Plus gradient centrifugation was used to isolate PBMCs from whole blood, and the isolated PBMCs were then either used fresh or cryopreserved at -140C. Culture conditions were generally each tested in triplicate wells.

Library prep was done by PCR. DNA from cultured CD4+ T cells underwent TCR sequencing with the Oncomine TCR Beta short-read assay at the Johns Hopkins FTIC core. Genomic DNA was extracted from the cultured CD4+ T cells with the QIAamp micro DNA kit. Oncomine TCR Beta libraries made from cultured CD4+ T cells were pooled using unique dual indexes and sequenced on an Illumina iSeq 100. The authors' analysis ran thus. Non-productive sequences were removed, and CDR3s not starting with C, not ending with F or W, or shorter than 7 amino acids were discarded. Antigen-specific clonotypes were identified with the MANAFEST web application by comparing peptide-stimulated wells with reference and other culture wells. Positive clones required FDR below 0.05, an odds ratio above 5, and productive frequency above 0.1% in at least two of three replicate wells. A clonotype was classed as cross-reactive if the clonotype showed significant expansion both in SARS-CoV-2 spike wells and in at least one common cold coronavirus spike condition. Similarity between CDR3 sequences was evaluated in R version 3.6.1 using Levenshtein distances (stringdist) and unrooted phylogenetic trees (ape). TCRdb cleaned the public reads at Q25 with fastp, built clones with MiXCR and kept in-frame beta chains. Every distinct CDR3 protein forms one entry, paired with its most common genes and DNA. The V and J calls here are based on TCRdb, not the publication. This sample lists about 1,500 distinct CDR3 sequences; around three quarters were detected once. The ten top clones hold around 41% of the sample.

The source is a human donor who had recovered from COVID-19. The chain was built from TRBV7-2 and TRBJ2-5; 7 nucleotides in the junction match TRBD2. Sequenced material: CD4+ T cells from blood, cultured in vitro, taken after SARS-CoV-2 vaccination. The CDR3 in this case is CASSLGAGQETQYF. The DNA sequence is TGTGCCAGCAGCTTAGGAGCGGGGCAAGAGACCCAGTACTTC.